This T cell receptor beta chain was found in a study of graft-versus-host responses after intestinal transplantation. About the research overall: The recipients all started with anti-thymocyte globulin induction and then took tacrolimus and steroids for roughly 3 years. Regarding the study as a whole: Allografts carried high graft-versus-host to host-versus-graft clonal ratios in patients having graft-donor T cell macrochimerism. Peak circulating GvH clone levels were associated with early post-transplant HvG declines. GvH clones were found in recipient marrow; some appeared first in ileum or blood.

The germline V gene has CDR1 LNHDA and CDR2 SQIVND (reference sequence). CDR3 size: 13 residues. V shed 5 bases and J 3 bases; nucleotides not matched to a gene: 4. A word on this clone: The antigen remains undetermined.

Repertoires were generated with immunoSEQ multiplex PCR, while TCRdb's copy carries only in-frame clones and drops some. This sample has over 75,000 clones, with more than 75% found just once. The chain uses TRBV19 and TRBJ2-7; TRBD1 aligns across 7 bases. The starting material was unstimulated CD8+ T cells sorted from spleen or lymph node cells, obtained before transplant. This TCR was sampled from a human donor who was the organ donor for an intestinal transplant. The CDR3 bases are TGTGCCAGTAGTGCAGGGGGAATCTACGAGCAGTACTTC. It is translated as CASSAGGIYEQYF.